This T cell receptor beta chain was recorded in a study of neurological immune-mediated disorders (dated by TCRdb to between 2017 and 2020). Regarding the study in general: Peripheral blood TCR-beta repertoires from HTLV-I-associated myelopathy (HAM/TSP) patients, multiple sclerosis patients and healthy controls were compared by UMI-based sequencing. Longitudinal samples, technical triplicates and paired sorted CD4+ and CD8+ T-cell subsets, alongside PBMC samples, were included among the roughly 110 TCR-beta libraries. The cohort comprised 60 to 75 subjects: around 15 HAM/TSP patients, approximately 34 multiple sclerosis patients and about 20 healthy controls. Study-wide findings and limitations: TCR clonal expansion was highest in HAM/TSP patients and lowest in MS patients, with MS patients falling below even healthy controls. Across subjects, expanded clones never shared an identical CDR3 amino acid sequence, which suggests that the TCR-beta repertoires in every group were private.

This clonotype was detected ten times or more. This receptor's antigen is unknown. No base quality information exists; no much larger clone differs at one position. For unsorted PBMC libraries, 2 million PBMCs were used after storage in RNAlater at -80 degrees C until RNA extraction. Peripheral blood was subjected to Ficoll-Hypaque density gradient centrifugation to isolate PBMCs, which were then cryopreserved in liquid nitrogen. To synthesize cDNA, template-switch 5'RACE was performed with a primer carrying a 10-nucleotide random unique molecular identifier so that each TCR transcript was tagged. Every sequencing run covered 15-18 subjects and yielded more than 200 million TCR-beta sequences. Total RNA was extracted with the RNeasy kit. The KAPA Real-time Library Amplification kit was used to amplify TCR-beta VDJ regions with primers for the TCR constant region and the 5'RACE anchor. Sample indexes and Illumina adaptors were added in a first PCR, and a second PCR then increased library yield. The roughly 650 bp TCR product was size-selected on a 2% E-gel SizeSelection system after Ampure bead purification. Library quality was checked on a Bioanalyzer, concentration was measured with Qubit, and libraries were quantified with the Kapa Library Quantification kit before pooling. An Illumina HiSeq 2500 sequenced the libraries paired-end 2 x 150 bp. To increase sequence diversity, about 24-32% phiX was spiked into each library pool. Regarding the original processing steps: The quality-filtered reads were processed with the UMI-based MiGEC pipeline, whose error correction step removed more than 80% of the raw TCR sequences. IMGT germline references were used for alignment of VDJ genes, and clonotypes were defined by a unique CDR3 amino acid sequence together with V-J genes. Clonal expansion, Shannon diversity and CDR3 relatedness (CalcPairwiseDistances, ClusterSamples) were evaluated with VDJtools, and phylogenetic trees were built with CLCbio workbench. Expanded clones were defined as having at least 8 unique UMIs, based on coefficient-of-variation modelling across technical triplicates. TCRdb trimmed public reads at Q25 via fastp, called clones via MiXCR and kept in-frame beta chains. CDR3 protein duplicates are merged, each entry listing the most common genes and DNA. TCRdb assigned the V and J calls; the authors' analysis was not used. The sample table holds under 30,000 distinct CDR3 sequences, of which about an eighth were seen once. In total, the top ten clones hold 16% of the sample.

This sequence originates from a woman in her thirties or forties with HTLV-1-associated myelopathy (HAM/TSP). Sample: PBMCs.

The CDR3 in this case is CSVESSRGGETQYF. The nucleotides read TGCAGCGTTGAATCGTCCAGGGGGGGGGAGACCCAGTACTTC. The chain uses TRBV29-1 and TRBJ2-5; the D gene assignment is perhaps TRBD1 or TRBD2, with each matching 7 bases. From cysteine to phenylalanine, the CDR3 is 14 amino acids long. Only the CDR3 region is kept as DNA, spanning 42 bases read in frame from base 1. The trim is 2 bases for V and 5 bases for J, with a gap of 15 bases between the germline ends. From the germline V gene, CDR1 is SQVTM and CDR2 is ANQGSEA.